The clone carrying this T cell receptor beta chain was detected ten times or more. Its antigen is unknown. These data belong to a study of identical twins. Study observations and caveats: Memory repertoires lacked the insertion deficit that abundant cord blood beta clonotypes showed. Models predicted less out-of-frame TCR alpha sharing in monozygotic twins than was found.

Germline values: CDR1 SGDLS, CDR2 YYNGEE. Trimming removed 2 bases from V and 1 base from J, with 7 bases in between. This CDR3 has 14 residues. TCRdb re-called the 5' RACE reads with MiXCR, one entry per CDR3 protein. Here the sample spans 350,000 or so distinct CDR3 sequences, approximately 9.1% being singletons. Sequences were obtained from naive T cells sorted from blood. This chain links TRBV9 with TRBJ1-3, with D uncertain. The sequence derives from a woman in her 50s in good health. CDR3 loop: CASSVGSSGNTIYF. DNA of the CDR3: TGTGCCAGCAGCGTGGGAAGTTCTGGAAACACCATATATTTT.